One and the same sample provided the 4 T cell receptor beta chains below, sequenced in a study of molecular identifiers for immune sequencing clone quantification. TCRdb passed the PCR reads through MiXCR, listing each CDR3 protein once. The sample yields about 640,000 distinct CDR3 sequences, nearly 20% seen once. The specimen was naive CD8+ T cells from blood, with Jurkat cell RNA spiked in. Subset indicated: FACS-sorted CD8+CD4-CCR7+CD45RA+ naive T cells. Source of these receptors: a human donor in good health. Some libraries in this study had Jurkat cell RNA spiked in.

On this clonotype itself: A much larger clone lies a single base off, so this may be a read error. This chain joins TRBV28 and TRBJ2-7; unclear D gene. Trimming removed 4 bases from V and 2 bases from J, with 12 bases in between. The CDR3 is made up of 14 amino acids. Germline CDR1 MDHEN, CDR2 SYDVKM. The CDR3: CASSSLDGAYEQYF. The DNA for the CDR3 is TGTGCCAGCAGTTCCCTCGACGGTGCCTACGAGCAGTACTTC.

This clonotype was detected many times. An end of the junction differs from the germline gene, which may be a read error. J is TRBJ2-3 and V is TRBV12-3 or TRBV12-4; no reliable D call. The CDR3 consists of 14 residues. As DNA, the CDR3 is TGCGCCAGCAGCCCACTCGGTGGCACAGATACGCAGTATTTT. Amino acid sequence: CASSPLGGTDTQYF.

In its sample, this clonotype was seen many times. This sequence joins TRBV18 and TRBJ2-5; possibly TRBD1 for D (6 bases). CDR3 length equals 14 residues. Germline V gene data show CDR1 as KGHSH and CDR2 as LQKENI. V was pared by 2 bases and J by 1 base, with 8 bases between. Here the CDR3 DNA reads TGTGCCAGCTCACCATGGACAGCCCAAGAGACCCAGTACTTC. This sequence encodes CASSPWTAQETQYF.

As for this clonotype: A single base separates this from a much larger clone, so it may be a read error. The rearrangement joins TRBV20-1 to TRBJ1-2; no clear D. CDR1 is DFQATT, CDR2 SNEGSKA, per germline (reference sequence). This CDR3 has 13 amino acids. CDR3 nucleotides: TGCAGTGCCCAGGACCGTTTATTCTATGGCTACTCCTTC. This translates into CSAQDRLFYGYSF.